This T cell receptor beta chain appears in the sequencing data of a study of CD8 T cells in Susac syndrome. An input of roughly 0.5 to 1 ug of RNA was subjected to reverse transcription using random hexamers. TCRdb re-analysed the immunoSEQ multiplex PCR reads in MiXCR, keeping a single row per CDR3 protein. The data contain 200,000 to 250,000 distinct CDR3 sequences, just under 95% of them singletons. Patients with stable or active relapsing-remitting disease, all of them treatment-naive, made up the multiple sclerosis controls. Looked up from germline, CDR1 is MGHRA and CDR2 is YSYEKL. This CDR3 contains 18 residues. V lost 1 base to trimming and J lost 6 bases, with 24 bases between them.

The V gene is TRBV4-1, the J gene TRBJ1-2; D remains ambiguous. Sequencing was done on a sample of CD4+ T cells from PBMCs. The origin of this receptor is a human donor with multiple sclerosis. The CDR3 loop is CASSQVQIRRPSKDGYTF. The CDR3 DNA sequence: TGCGCCAGCAGCCAAGTCCAGATCCGGAGACCTTCAAAGGATGGCTACACCTTC.